This T cell receptor (beta chain) is drawn from a study of shared clonotypes between healthy human individuals. Looked up from germline, CDR1 is SGDLS and CDR2 is YYNGEE. This CDR3 comprises 14 residues. Trimming left V 6 bases short and J 8 bases short, with 18 bases between. Every donor, a Caucasian adult, lived in Nashville, Tennessee. Method: immunoSEQ multiplex PCR; TCRdb's copy keeps in-frame clones and lacks some. Of about 680,000 clones listed, 74% are singletons. The source of this sequence is a woman aged 25-40 years in good health. The source material was memory CD4+ T cells sorted from blood. Documented subset: CD45RA-negative fraction. The chain employs TRBV9 and TRBJ2-1; no reliable D call. The DNA for the CDR3 is TGTGCCAGCAATAGGCGTACGTCAGTGGATGAGCAGTTCTTC. Residues: CASNRRTSVDEQFF.